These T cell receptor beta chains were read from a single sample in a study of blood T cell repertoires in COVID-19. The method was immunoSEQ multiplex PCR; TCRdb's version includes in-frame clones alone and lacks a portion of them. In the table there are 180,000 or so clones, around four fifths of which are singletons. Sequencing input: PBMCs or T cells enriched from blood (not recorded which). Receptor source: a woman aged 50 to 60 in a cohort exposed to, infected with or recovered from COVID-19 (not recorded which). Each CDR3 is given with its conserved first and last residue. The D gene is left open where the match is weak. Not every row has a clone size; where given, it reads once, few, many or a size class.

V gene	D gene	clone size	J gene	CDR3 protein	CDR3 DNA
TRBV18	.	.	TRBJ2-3	CASSPSRHPDTQYF	TGTGCCAGCTCACCATCCAGACACCCAGATACGCAGTATTTT
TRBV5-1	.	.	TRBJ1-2	CASSSGDAYYGYTF	TGCGCCAGCAGCAGCGGGGATGCCTACTATGGCTACACCTTC
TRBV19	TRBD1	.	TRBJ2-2	CASGTGTGGTGELFF	TGTGCCAGTGGAACTGGGACAGGAGGTACCGGGGAGCTGTTTTTT
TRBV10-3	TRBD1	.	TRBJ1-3	CAISAYTGDGNTIYF	TGTGCCATCAGTGCCTACACAGGGGATGGAAACACCATATATTTT
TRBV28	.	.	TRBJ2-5	CASSFLGSNQETQYF	TGTGCCAGCAGTTTTTTGGGGAGTAACCAAGAGACCCAGTACTTC
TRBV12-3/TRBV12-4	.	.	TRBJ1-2	CASSLGEGYGYTF	TGTGCCAGCAGTTTGGGGGAGGGTTATGGCTACACCTTC
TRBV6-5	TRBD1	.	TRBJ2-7	CASRLTGTYEQYF	TGTGCCAGCAGACTGACAGGGACCTACGAGCAGTACTTC
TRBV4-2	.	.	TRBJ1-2	CASSPGLLANYGYTF	TGTGCCAGCAGCCCGGGACTCCTAGCTAACTATGGCTACACCTTC
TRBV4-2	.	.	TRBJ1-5	CASSPLGRPNNQPQHF	TGTGCCAGCAGCCCCCTCGGCAGGCCCAACAATCAGCCCCAGCATTTT
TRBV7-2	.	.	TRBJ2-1	CASSMDSLNEQFF	TGTGCCAGCAGTATGGACAGTCTCAATGAGCAGTTCTTC
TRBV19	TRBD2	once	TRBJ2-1	CASRIGTSGSNEQFF	TGTGCCAGTAGGATAGGGACTAGCGGGAGCAATGAGCAGTTCTTC
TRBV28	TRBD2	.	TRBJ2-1	CASSSPSGINEQFF	TGTGCCAGCAGCTCTCCTAGCGGGATCAATGAGCAGTTCTTC
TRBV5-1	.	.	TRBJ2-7	CASSLGRTATYEQYF	TGCGCCAGCAGCTTGGGTAGGACAGCTACTTACGAGCAGTACTTC
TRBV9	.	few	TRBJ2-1	CASSVEPRVLAEQFF	TGTGCCAGCAGCGTAGAACCGAGGGTGCTGGCTGAGCAGTTCTTC
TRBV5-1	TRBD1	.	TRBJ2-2	CASSLEPTGGATGELFF	TGCGCCAGCAGCTTGGAACCGACAGGGGGCGCGACCGGGGAGCTGTTTTTT
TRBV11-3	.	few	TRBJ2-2	CASSFNRKELFF	TGTGCCAGCAGCTTCAACAGGAAAGAGCTGTTTTTT
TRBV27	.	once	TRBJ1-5	CASSYGVANQPQHF	TGTGCCAGCAGTTACGGGGTTGCAAATCAGCCCCAGCATTTT
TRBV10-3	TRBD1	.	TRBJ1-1	CAISPGTGGFSEAFF	TGTGCCATCAGCCCCGGGACAGGGGGATTCTCTGAAGCTTTCTTT
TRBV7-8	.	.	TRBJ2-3	CASSLGRRDTQYF	TGTGCCAGCAGCTTAGGGAGACGGGATACGCAGTATTTT
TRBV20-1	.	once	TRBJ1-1	CSARGNTEAFF	TGCAGTGCCAGGGGGAACACTGAAGCTTTCTTT
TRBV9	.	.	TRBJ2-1	CASSARFGDTSNEQFF	TGTGCCAGCAGCGCCCGTTTCGGGGACACCTCCAATGAGCAGTTCTTC
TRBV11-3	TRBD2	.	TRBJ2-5	CASSFSGGGPQYF	TGTGCCAGCAGCTTTAGCGGGGGGGGGCCCCAGTACTTC
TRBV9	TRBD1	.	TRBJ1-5	CASSSGGTGEIQPQHF	TGTGCCAGCAGCTCAGGGGGGACAGGGGAAATTCAGCCCCAGCATTTT
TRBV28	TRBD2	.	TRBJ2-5	CASSAPGREETQYF	TGTGCCAGCAGTGCCCCGGGGAGGGAGGAGACCCAGTACTTC
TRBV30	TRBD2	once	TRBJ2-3	CAWSPKRGQDTQYF	TGTGCCTGGAGTCCTAAGCGGGGGCAAGATACGCAGTATTTT
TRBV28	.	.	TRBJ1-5	CASSSRQADNQPQHF	TGTGCCAGCAGTTCCCGGCAGGCTGACAATCAGCCCCAGCATTTT
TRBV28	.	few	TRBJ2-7	CASSQVYEQYF	TGTGCCAGCAGTCAGGTCTACGAGCAGTACTTC
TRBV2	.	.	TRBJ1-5	CASGGTGYSNQPQHF	TGTGCCAGCGGTGGAACGGGATATAGCAATCAGCCCCAGCATTTT
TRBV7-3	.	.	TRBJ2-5	CASSLTPQGPQYF	TGTGCCAGCAGCTTAACACCCCAGGGGCCCCAGTACTTC
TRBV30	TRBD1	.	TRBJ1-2	CAWVRQGFYGYTF	TGTGCCTGGGTGCGACAGGGATTCTATGGCTACACCTTC
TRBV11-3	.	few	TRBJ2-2	CASSWEDGTGELFF	TGTGCCAGCAGCTGGGAGGATGGCACCGGGGAGCTGTTTTTT
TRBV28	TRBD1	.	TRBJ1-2	CASNRGRGQGYGYTF	TGTGCCAGCAACCGGGGCAGGGGGCAGGGCTATGGCTACACCTTC
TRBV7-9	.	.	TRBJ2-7	CASSPTVATVEQYF	TGTGCCAGCAGCCCGACAGTAGCTACGGTCGAGCAGTACTTC
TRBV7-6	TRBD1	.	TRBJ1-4	CASSKQGNLLGNEKLFF	TGTGCCAGCAGCAAACAGGGGAACCTTCTTGGTAATGAAAAACTGTTTTTT
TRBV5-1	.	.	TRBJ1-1	CASSLRQGREAFF	TGCGCCAGCAGCCTCCGCCAGGGCCGTGAAGCTTTCTTT
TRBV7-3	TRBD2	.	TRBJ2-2	CASSGLANTGELFF	TGTGCCAGCAGCGGACTAGCGAACACCGGGGAGCTGTTTTTT
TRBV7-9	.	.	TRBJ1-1	CASSERGTEASRAFF	TGTGCCAGCAGCGAACGCGGGACGGAGGCGAGTAGGGCTTTCTTT
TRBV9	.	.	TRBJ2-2	CASSARGDVGELFF	TGTGCCAGCAGCGCCAGGGGAGATGTCGGGGAGCTGTTTTTT
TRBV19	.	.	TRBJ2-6	CASRDTGSGANVLTF	TGTGCCAGTAGGGACACCGGCTCTGGGGCCAACGTCCTGACTTTC
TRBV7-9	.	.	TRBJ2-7	CASSHTPPDGGKSYEQYF	TGTGCCAGCAGCCACACCCCCCCAGATGGCGGGAAATCCTACGAGCAGTACTTC
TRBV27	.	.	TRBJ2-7	CASSPTYRALVESEQYF	TGTGCCAGCAGTCCAACGTACAGGGCGTTGGTCGAATCCGAGCAGTACTTC
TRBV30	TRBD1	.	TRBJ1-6	CAWSVGQGATYNSPLHF	TGTGCCTGGAGTGTAGGGCAGGGGGCCACCTATAATTCACCCCTCCACTTT
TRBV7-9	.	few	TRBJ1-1	CASSPRQATNTEAFF	TGTGCCAGCAGCCCAAGACAGGCTACGAACACTGAAGCTTTCTTT
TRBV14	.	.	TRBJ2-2	CASSRSTGELFF	TGTGCCAGCAGCCGCAGCACCGGGGAGCTGTTTTTT
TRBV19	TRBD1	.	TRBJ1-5	CASKNRGRSNQPQHF	TGTGCCAGTAAAAACAGGGGTCGGAGCAATCAGCCCCAGCATTTT
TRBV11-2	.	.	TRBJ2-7	CASSRTISYEQYF	TGTGCCAGCAGCCGGACTATCTCCTACGAGCAGTACTTC
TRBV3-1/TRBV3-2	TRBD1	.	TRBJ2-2	CASSARTGTSTGELFF	TGTGCCAGCAGCGCCAGGACAGGGACGAGCACCGGGGAGCTGTTTTTT
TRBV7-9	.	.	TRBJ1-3	CASSLASGLISGNTIYF	TGTGCCAGCAGCCTTGCCTCGGGACTGATCTCTGGAAACACCATATATTTT
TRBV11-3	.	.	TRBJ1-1	CASSPGWSSEAFF	TGTGCCAGCAGCCCCGGATGGAGCTCTGAAGCTTTCTTT
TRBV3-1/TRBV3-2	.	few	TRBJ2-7	CASSQADYEQYF	TGTGCCAGCAGCCAGGCTGACTACGAGCAGTACTTC
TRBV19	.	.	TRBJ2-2	CATDPGTANTGELFF	TGTGCCACCGACCCCGGGACTGCGAACACCGGGGAGCTGTTTTTT
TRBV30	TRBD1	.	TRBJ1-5	CAWSPDRGIRQPQHF	TGTGCCTGGAGTCCGGACAGGGGGATTAGGCAGCCCCAGCATTTT
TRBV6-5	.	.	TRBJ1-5	CASSPGGGGNQPQHF	TGTGCCAGCAGTCCCGGGGGGGGCGGCAATCAGCCCCAGCATTTT
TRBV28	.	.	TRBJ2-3	CASSVQGTSTDTQYF	TGTGCCAGCAGTGTACAGGGCACTAGCACAGATACGCAGTATTTT
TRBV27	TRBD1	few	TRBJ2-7	CASSFGTDSYEQYF	TGTGCCAGCAGTTTCGGGACAGACAGCTACGAGCAGTACTTC
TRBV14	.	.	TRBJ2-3	CASSQEFSMADTQYF	TGTGCCAGCAGCCAAGAATTTAGCATGGCAGATACGCAGTATTTT